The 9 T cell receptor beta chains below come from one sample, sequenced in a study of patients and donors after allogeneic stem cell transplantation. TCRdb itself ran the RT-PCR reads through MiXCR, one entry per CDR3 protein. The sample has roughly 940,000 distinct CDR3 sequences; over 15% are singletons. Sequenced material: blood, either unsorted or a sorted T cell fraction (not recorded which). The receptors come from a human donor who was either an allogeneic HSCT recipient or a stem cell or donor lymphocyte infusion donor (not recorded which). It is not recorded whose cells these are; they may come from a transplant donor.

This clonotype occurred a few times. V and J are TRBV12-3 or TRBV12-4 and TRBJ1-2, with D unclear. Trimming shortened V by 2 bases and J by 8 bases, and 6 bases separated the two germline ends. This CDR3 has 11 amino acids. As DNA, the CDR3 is TGTGCCAGCAGTTTAAATGGGGGCTACACCTTC. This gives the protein CASSLNGGYTF.

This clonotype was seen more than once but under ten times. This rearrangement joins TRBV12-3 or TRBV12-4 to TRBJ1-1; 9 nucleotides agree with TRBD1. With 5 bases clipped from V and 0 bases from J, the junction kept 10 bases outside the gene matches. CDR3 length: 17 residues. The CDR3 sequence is CASSDGGDRVMNTEAFF. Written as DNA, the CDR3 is TGTGCCAGCAGTGATGGAGGGGACAGGGTTATGAACACTGAAGCTTTCTTT.

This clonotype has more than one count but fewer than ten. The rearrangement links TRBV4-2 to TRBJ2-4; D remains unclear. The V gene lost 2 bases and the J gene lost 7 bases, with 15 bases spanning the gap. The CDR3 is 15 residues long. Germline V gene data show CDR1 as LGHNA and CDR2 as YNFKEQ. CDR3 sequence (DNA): TGTGCCAGCAGCCAAAGGTCATCTGATGGGAACATTCAGTACTTC. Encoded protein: CASSQRSSDGNIQYF.

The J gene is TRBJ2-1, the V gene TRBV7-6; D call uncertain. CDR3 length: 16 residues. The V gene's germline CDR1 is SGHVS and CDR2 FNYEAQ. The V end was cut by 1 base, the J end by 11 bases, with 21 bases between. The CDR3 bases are TGTGCCAGCAGCTTAGAGGCTCCCGTTGGCGGAGCACAGCAGTTCTTC. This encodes CASSLEAPVGGAQQFF.

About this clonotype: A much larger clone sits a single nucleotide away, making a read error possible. The DNA for the CDR3 is TGTGCCAGCACTTCTTGGACAGTCTATGGCTACACCTTC. Its protein product is CASTSWTVYGYTF. The chain couples TRBV6-2 or TRBV6-3 to TRBJ1-2; possible D gene TRBD1, 6 bases. Germline loops: CDR1 MNHEY, CDR2 SVGEGT. V gave up 7 bases and J gave up 4 bases, with 13 bases separating them. CDR3 length: 13 amino acids.

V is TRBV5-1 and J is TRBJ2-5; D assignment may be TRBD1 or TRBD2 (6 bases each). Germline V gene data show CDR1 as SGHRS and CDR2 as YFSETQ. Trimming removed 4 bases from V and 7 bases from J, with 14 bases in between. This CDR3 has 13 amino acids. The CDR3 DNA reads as TGCGCCAGCAGCGACCGGGGGCCAAGGACCCAGTACTTC. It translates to CASSDRGPRTQYF.

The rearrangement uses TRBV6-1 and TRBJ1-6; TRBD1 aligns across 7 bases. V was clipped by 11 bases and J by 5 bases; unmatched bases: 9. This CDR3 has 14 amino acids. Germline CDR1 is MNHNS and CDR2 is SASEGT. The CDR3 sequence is CARWTGWDNSPLHF. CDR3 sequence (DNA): TGTGCCCGCTGGACAGGCTGGGATAATTCACCCCTCCACTTT.

The CDR3 here is CASSLAPLTGARNSNSPLHF. The CDR3 coding sequence is TGCGCCAGCAGCTTGGCCCCCCTGACAGGGGCGCGAAATTCGAATTCACCCCTCCACTTT. The chain uses TRBV5-1 and TRBJ1-6, with TRBD1 identical over 8 bases. The CDR3 runs 20 residues. J gave up 7 bases and V 0 bases, and 18 bases lay outside the gene matches. The germline V gene has CDR1 SGHRS and CDR2 YFSETQ.

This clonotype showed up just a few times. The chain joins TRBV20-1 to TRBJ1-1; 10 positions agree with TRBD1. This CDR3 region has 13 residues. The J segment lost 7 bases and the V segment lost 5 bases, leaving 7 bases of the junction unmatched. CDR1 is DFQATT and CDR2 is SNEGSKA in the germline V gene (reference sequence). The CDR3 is CSAPYGDRGEAFF. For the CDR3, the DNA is TGCAGTGCTCCCTATGGGGACAGGGGTGAAGCTTTCTTT.